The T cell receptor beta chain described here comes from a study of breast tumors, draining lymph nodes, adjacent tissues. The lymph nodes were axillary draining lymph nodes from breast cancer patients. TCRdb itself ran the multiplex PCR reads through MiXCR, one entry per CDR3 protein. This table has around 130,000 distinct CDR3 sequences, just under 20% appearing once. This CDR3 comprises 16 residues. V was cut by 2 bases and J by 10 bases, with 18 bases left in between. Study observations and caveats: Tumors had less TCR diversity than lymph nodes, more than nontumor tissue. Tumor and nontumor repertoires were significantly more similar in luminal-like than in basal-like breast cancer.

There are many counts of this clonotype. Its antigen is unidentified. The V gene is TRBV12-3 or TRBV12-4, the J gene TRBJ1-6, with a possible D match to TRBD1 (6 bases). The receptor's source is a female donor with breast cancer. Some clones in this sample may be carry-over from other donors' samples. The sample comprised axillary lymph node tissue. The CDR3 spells CASSLRGQGLGSPLHF. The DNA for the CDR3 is TGTGCCAGCAGTTTAAGGGGTCAGGGGTTGGGATCACCCCTCCACTTT.